What follows describes a single T cell receptor beta chain. The assay was immunoSEQ multiplex PCR, and TCRdb's table has in-frame clones only and misses some. The table shows under 400,000 clones, with approximately 88% occurring only once. Germline CDR1 SGHRS, CDR2 YFSETQ. Trimming left V 6 bases short and J 7 bases short, with 22 bases between. CDR3 length equals 15 residues. The record originates from a study of blood T cell repertoires in COVID-19. The wider study: The analysed material was cDNA or gDNA that came from T cells, B-cell-depleted T cells, or PBMCs.

The sample consisted of peripheral blood. This chain links TRBV5-1 with TRBJ1-1; tentative D call: TRBD1 (5 bases). The receptor comes from a woman aged 30 to 39 with COVID-19, enrolled during active disease. CDR3 nucleotide sequence: TGCGCCAGCAACGGAGGGCCCGGCGGGGGAATTGAAGCTTTCTTT. Its translation: CASNGGPGGGIEAFF.